Listed here is a single T cell receptor beta chain. The data belong to a study of blood T cell repertoires in COVID-19. About the study: Samples taken during acute and convalescent COVID-19 were collected in the United States, Italy and Spain. T cells, B-cell-depleted T cells, or PBMCs supplied cDNA or gDNA.

V gave up 5 bases and J gave up 6 bases, with 13 bases separating them. CDR1 MNHEY and CDR2 SVGEGT come from the germline V gene. The CDR3 has 14 amino acids. As originally analysed: Nucleated cell number was recorded as an estimate derived from reference gene primer amplification. Repertoires were generated with immunoSEQ multiplex PCR, while TCRdb's copy carries only in-frame clones and drops some. That table is the source of V, J and clone size, and D and trimming were worked out from the DNA. The sample records roughly 150,000 clones, roughly nine tenths being singletons. The material sequenced was peripheral blood. The chain recombines TRBV6-2 or TRBV6-3 with TRBJ2-2, with a possible D match to TRBD2 (6 bases). The TCR comes from a woman in her sixties or seventies with active COVID-19. CDR3 coding DNA: TGTGCCAGCAGTCTGGGACTGACGGCCGGGGAGCTGTTTTTT. Its protein is CASSLGLTAGELFF.